Described below is a single T cell receptor beta chain sequence and its context. In the same sample, other DNA sequences code for this CDR3. The data were produced by immunoSEQ multiplex PCR, yet TCRdb's version contains in-frame clones alone and is incomplete. The data hold approximately 200,000 clones, with 80% to 90% observed a single time. These data come from a study of blood T cell repertoires in COVID-19. Trimming cost V 5 bases and J 2 bases, with 3 bases left between them. This CDR3 has 10 amino acids. The germline gives CDR1 DFQATT, CDR2 SNEGSKA (reference sequence). The sequence was obtained from a middle-aged man with acute or convalescent COVID-19. What was sequenced was peripheral blood. V and J are TRBV20-1 and TRBJ2-5; D is undetermined. CDR3 sequence: CSALQETQYF. DNA for the CDR3: TGCAGTGCTCTTCAAGAGACCCAGTACTTC.